Sequencing of this T cell receptor (beta chain) was carried out in a study of blood T cells in healthy people across ages. Broader study findings: Older age went with lower TCR beta diversity per million T cells, in a roughly linear way.

Worth noting for this clonotype: Its antigen remains unidentified.

For the second PCR, which ran for about 7 to 11 cycles, a sample-barcoded 5' primer and a J-beta primer mix were used. TCRdb ran MiXCR on the 5' RACE reads and lists one entry per CDR3 protein. The table has over a million distinct CDR3 sequences, approximately 59% seen once. Healthy individuals of Caucasian origin from Russia, aged about 6 to 95, served as donors. Material for sequencing was blood. This receptor was obtained from a man younger than 30 in good health.

The CDR3 bases are TGTGCCAGCAGCCGAGACGGACTGAGCTCCTACAATGAGCAGTTCTTC. It is translated as CASSRDGLSSYNEQFF. V usage is TRBV11-2 and J usage is TRBJ2-1, with D maybe TRBD2 (5 bases). The CDR3 is 16 amino acids. CDR1 SGHAT and CDR2 FQNNGV come from the germline V gene. V shed 5 bases and J shed 0 bases, with 14 bases lying between them.